The clone carrying this T cell receptor beta chain was counted many times. Its antigen is unidentified. In germline, CDR1 is KGHDR, CDR2 SFDVKD. This CDR3 is 13 amino acids long. Trimming removed 3 bases at V and 3 bases at J, with 8 bases between. RNA transcripts provided the source from which TCR beta CDR3 regions were amplified. TCR CDR3 underwent first-round RT-PCR with the HTBI primer set. TCRdb called the multiplex PCR reads again in MiXCR, with one record for every CDR3 protein. The data contain fewer than 550,000 distinct CDR3 sequences, approximately 14% of them singletons. The sample originates from a study of T cells in Graves' hyperthyroidism and ophthalmopathy. Study outcomes and limitations: Most expanded thyroid clonotypes above 0.001 also appeared in blood.

The source material was blood. This receptor was obtained from a woman in her late teens or twenties with Graves' hyperthyroidism. This chain connects TRBV24-1 to TRBJ2-7, with D unresolved. The CDR3 region has the DNA TGTGCCACCAGTGATGGTCACAGCTACGAGCAGTACTTC. Translation: CATSDGHSYEQYF.